The present T cell receptor (beta chain) was sequenced within a study of cytomegalovirus exposure and HLA in healthy donors. Whole-study findings and limits: The presence/absence work took it that sequencing depth was about the same across donors.

To note about this clone: As yet, its antigen is unknown.

Germline-derived CDR1 and CDR2 are SGHDN and FVKESK. The V end lost 3 bases, the J end lost 4 bases, and 4 bases lay between the germline ends. This CDR3 is 11 amino acids long. The PCR contained 60 Vbeta and 13 Jbeta primers. Clones were read by immunoSEQ multiplex PCR, and TCRdb kept only the in-frame ones, dropping some. The table includes 100,000 to 150,000 clones, roughly 78% detected once. The rearrangement links TRBV14 to TRBJ2-7; no reliable D call. The sequenced material came from PBMCs. The receptor was isolated from a man under 40 in good health and CMV-seropositive. The CDR3 DNA reads TGTGCCAGCAGCCACGCGTACGAGCAGTACTTC. Amino acid sequence: CASSHAYEQYF.